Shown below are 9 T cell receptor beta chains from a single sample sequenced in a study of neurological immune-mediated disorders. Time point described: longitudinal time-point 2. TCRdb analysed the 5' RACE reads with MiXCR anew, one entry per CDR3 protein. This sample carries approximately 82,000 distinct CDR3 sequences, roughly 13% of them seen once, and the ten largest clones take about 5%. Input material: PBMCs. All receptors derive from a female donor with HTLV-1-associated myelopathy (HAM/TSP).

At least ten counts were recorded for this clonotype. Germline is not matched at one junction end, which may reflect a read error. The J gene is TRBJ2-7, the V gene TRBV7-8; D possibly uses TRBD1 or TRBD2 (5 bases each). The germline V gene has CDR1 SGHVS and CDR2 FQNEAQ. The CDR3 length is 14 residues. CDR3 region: CATSPLGAGAELYF. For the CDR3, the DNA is TGTGCCACCAGTCCGCTAGGTGCCGGGGCTGAGCTGTACTTC.

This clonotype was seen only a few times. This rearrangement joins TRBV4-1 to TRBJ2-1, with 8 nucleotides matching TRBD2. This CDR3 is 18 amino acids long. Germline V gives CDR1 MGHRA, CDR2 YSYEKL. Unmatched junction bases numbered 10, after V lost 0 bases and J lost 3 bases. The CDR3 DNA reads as TGCGCCAGCAGCCAAGATCCCCCTCCGGGGGGGTTCTACAATGAGCAGTTCTTC. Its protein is CASSQDPPPGGFYNEQFF.

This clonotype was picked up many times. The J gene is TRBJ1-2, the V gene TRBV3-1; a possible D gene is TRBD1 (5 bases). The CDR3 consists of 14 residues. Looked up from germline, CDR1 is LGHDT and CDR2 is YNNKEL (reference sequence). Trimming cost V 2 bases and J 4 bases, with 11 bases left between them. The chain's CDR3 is CASSQRLQVYGYTF. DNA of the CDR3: TGTGCCAGCAGCCAACGATTACAGGTCTATGGCTACACCTTC.

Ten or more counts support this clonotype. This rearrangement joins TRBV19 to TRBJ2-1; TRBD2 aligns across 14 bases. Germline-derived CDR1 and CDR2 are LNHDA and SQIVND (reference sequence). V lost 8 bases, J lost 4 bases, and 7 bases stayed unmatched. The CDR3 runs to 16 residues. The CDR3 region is CASSGTSGGIYNEQFF. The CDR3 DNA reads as TGTGCCAGTTCCGGGACTAGCGGGGGCATTTACAATGAGCAGTTCTTC.

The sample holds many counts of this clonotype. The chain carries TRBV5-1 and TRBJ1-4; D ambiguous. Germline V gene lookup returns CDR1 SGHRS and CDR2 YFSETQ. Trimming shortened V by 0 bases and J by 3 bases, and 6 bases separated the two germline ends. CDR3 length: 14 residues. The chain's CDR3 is CASSLAGPNEKLFF. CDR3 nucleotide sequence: TGCGCCAGCAGCTTGGCGGGCCCTAATGAAAAACTGTTTTTT.

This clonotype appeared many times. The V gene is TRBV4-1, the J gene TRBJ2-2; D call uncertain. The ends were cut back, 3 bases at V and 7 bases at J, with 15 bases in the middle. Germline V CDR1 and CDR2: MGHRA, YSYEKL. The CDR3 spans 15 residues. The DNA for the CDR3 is TGCGCCAGCAGCCACCTTGTGGGCAGATACGGGGAGCTGTTTTTT. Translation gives CASSHLVGRYGELFF.

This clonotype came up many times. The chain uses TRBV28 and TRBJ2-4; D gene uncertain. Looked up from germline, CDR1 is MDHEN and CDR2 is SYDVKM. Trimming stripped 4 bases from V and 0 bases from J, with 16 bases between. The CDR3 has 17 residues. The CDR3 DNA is TGTGCCAGCAGTTCCCCACCCTATACTCCAGCCAAAAACATTCAGTACTTC. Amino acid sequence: CASSSPPYTPAKNIQYF.

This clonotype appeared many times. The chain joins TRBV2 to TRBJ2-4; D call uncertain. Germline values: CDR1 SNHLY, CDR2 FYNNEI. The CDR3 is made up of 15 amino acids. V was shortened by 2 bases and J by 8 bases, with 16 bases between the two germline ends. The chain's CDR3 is CASSERQTEVDIQYF. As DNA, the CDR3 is TGTGCCAGCAGTGAACGGCAGACCGAGGTAGACATTCAGTACTTC.

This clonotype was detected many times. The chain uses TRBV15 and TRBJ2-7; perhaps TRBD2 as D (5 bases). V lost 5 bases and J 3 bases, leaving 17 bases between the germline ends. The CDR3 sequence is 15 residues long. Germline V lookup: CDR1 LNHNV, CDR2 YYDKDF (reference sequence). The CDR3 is CATSQETKGFYEQYF. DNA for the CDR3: TGTGCCACCAGCCAAGAGACTAAGGGATTCTACGAGCAGTACTTC. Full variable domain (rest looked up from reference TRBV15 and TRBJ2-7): DAMVIQNPRYQVTQFGKPVTLSCSQTLNHNVMYWYQQKSSQAPKLLFHYYDKDFNNEADTPDNFQSRRPNTSFCFLDIRSPGLGDTAMYLCATSQETKGFYEQYFGPGTRLTVT.